These 7 T cell receptor beta chains came from one sample sequenced in a study of tumor and adjacent non-tumor tissue in lung cancer. The library came from three nested PCR rounds adapted from ARM-PCR protocols. TCRdb re-analysed the multiplex PCR reads in MiXCR, keeping a single row per CDR3 protein. The sample lists more than 75,000 distinct CDR3 sequences; 80% to 85% were seen once. RNA was extracted from bulk tissue without any cell sorting. Specimen: lung tumor tissue. The receptors come from a woman aged 45-60 years with non-small cell lung cancer.

This sequence joins TRBV20-1 and TRBJ2-3; D unresolved. This CDR3 spans 13 amino acids. The V and J ends lost 4 bases and 13 bases respectively, with 21 bases between them. The V gene's germline CDR1 is DFQATT and CDR2 SNEGSKA (reference sequence). CDR3 loop: CSANVPGSLKKYF. The CDR3 DNA sequence: TGCAGTGCTAATGTCCCGGGTTCTCTTAAGAAGTATTTT.

As to this clonotype: A read error may produce the germline difference seen at one junction end. The CDR3 spells CATSSYGQGGNEEYF. The CDR3 coding sequence is TGTGCCACCAGTTCCTACGGACAGGGTGGAAACGAGGAGTACTTC. The V and J genes are TRBV6-2 or TRBV6-3 and TRBJ2-7, with TRBD1 matching 8 bases. CDR1 MNHEY and CDR2 SVGEGT come from the germline V gene. This CDR3 has 15 residues.

Comment on this clonotype: As the CDR3 is not closed by the conserved phenylalanine or tryptophan, this likely results from a read error. The J gene is TRBJ2-1, the V gene TRBV30, with D perhaps TRBD2 (6 bases). Per germline, CDR1 GTSNPN and CDR2 SVGIG (reference sequence). This CDR3 comprises 16 residues. The V end lost 7 bases, the J end lost 7 bases, and 26 bases lay between the germline ends. The chain's CDR3 is CASTPLGREGLNEQFS. The CDR3, as DNA: TGTGCCTCGACTCCCCTTGGGCGGGAAGGCCTTAATGAGCAGTTCTCC.

This clonotype was observed once. At one end the junction does not follow the germline gene, possibly because of a read error. The chain employs TRBV12-3 or TRBV12-4 and TRBJ2-2, with TRBD2 identical over 8 bases. The CDR3 is made up of 15 amino acids. CDR3 residues: CPSSPSGSRAGELFF. The CDR3 nucleotides are TGTCCCAGCAGCCCAAGCGGGAGTAGGGCCGGAGAGCTGTTTTTT.

Turning to this clonotype: One end of the junction varies from germline; a read error may be responsible. V gene TRBV29-1 combines with J gene TRBJ2-3; 7 bases align to TRBD2. This CDR3 is built from 14 residues. From germline, CDR1 is SQVTM and CDR2 ANQGSEA. CDR3 sequence (DNA): TGCGGCGTTGAAGGGAGGGCTAGCGTGAGTGGGGAGTATTTT. Protein product: CGVEGRASVSGEYF.

V and J are TRBV4-1 and TRBJ1-2; TRBD1 matches at 7 bases. The ends lost 2 bases at V and 4 bases at J; junction bases unmatched: 10. The CDR3 has 16 amino acids. CDR1 and CDR2 (germline): MGHRA, YSYEKL. CDR3 DNA: TGCGCCAGCAGCCAACAATCTCCAGGGGGAAGCTATGGCTACACCTTC. This gives the protein CASSQQSPGGSYGYTF.

About this clonotype itself: This may arise from a read error, as a much more abundant clone is one base away. The chain is built from TRBV28 and TRBJ2-5, with 10 bases that match TRBD2. Germline CDR1 is MDHEN and CDR2 is SYDVKM. This CDR3 contains 16 residues. V shed 5 bases and J 5 bases; nucleotides not matched to a gene: 11. The chain's CDR3 is CASSPLAGEVRETQYF. The CDR3 coding sequence is TGTGCCAGCAGTCCGCTAGCGGGAGAGGTTCGGGAGACCCAGTACTTC.